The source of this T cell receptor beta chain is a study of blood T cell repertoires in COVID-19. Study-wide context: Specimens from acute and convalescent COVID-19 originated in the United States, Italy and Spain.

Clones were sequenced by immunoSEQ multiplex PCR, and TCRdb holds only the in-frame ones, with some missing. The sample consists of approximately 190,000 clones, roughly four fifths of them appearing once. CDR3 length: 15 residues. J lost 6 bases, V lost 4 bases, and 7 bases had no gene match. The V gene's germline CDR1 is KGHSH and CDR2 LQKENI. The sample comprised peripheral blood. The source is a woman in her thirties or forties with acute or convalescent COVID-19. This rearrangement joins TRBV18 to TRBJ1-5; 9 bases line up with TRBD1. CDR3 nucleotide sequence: TGTGCCAGCTCACGGGACAGGGAAGGTGGTCAGCCCCAGCATTTT. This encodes CASSRDREGGQPQHF.